The clone carrying this T cell receptor (beta chain) was seen repeatedly, ten times or more. Its antigen remains unidentified. After removal of 5 bases from V and 7 bases from J, the junction contained 6 bases not matched to a gene. The CDR3 has 14 residues. Germline lookup yields CDR1 SEHNR and CDR2 FQNEAQ (reference sequence). The data belong to a study of T cells in Graves' hyperthyroidism and ophthalmopathy. Study-wide findings and caveats: The model forecast ophthalmopathy, anticipating it by a median approximately 7 months before onset. From stable hyperthyroidism, ophthalmopathy was separated by a 13 V-J model. Within blood appeared most thyroid clonotypes that had expanded above 0.001.

Template material for amplifying TCR beta CDR3 regions consisted of RNA transcripts. TCR CDR3 regions were first amplified by RT-PCR with HTBI primers. TCRdb used MiXCR to reprocess the multiplex PCR reads, holding one entry per CDR3 protein. The table lists about 500,000 distinct CDR3 sequences, 13% to 15% of them singletons, with around a sixth in the top ten. Cells are PBMCs isolated from roughly 9.3 ml of fresh blood. Sequencing used blood. The V and J genes are TRBV7-9 and TRBJ1-4, with 8 bases aligning to TRBD1. The receptor was derived from a woman aged 18-29 years with Graves' hyperthyroidism. The CDR3 nucleotides are TGTGCCAGCAGCCCGGACAGGGTGGGTGAAAAACTGTTTTTT. Translation: CASSPDRVGEKLFF. Based on the CDR3 plus reference TRBV7-9 and TRBJ1-4, the full variable domain is DTGVSQNPRHKITKRGQNVTFRCDPISEHNRLYWYRQTLGQGPEFLTYFQNEAQLEKSRLLSDRFSAERPKGSFSTLEIQRTEQGDSAMYLCASSPDRVGEKLFFGSGTQLSVL.